This TCR beta chain was identified in a study of blood T cell repertoires in COVID-19. The CDR3 spans 13 residues. Germline V CDR1 and CDR2: KGHSH, LQKENI. Trimming removed 0 bases from V and 5 bases from J, with 7 bases in between. As originally analysed: Estimated nucleated cell counts came from reference gene primer amplification. Some clones are missing from TCRdb's copy, which holds only in-frame ones; the method was immunoSEQ multiplex PCR. That table is the source of V, J and clone size, and D and trimming were worked out from the DNA. The sample has approximately 430,000 clones; roughly 85% are singletons.

The TCR comes from a woman aged 30 to 39 with active or convalescent COVID-19. What was sequenced was peripheral blood. The chain uses TRBV18 and TRBJ1-2, with a weak D call TRBD1 (6 bases). The CDR3 nucleotides read TGTGCCAGCTCACCACCGCAGGGGTATGGCTACACCTTC. Translating gives CASSPPQGYGYTF.